This T cell receptor (beta chain) appears in the sequencing data of a study of control samples from healthy donors and cancer patients. Data came from immunoSEQ multiplex PCR; TCRdb stores just in-frame clones and leaves some out. Of roughly 160,000 clones in the sample, roughly 95% were seen once. This clone has just one count. V dropped 0 bases and J dropped 4; count of bases not matched to a gene: 6. The CDR3 sequence is 15 residues long. The germline CDR1 and CDR2 sequences are SGHKS and YYEKEE (reference sequence). The chain employs TRBV5-5 and TRBJ2-7, with 8 bases lining up with TRBD2. The sequence was collected from a woman between 25 and 40 years old in good health. Sequencing used blood. The CDR3 DNA follows: TGTGCCAGCAGCTTGGCGGGGACTAGTCAGTACGAGCAGTACTTC. Encoded protein: CASSLAGTSQYEQYF.